The next 10 T cell receptor beta chains were all read from a single sample in a study of CD8+ T cells in alopecia areata. cDNA serving as the sequencing template came from extracted, reverse transcribed RNA. Profiling relied on immunoSEQ multiplex PCR, and the TCRdb table lists in-frame clones only, not all of them. The table records some 120,000 clones, approximately 47% of them present only once. Sequencing was done on a sample of NKG2D-low CD8+ T cells sorted from blood. The receptors stem from a human donor with alopecia areata.

This chain uses TRBV16 with TRBJ2-5; a weak D match, TRBD1 (6 bases). The CDR3 spans 17 residues. Germline V gene sequence: CDR1 KGHSY, CDR2 FQNENV. The V gene lost 4 bases and the J gene lost 3 bases, with 21 bases spanning the gap. The CDR3 protein is CASSRISPDSAEETQYF. The CDR3 nucleotides are TGTGCCAGCAGCCGAATTTCCCCGGACAGTGCGGAAGAGACCCAGTACTTC.

The chain carries TRBV2 and TRBJ1-1; D is undetermined. CDR1 SNHLY and CDR2 FYNNEI come from the germline V gene. V dropped 3 bases and J dropped 1 base, with 12 bases sitting between them. The CDR3 covers 15 residues. The CDR3 sequence: CASSESSTPNTEAFF. CDR3 DNA sequence: TGTGCCAGCAGTGAGTCGAGCACCCCGAACACTGAAGCTTTCTTT.

This clone was found a few times. The chain combines TRBV4-3 with TRBJ1-5; tentative D call: TRBD1 (6 bases). The germline V and J ends were trimmed by 0 bases and 9 bases, with 15 bases remaining between them. The germline V gene has CDR1 LGHNA and CDR2 YSLEER. This CDR3 spans 15 amino acids. CDR3 protein: CASSQDMGTSLPQHF. The DNA of the CDR3 is TGCGCCAGCAGCCAAGATATGGGGACAAGTCTGCCCCAGCATTTT.

The chain combines TRBV30 with TRBJ1-6; 8 positions match TRBD1. The CDR3 is 16 amino acids. Germline V lookup: CDR1 GTSNPN, CDR2 SVGIG (reference sequence). The V gene end was trimmed by 4 bases and the J gene end by 7 bases; junction bases not matched to a gene: 12. The CDR3 DNA is TGTGCCTGGACTGGAACCGGGAGACAGGGGAATTCACCCCTCCACTTT. Translated: CAWTGTGRQGNSPLHF. The whole variable domain, filled in from reference TRBV30 and TRBJ1-6, reads SQTIHQWPATLVQPVGSPLSLECTVEGTSNPNLYWYRQAAGRGLQLLFYSVGIGQISSEVPQNLSASRPQDRQFILSSKKLLLSDSGFYLCAWTGTGRQGNSPLHFGNGTRLTVT.

Note on this clone: Other DNA sequences in the sample encode the same CDR3. The rearrangement uses TRBV29-1 and TRBJ1-1; D remains unclear. CDR1 is SQVTM, CDR2 ANQGSEA, per germline. The CDR3 spans 11 residues. Between the trimmed V and J ends, which lost 1 base and 0 bases, there was a span of 0 bases. CDR3 sequence (DNA): TGCAGCGTTGAAGTGAACACTGAAGCTTTCTTT. Translated, it gives CSVEVNTEAFF. Variable domain in full (rest from reference TRBV29-1 and TRBJ1-1): SAVISQKPSRDICQRGTSLTIQCQVDSQVTMMFWYRQQPGQSLTLIATANQGSEATYESGFVIDKFPISRPNLTFSTLTVSNMSPEDSSIYLCSVEVNTEAFFGQGTRLTVV.

Only a few counts were recorded for this clone. This chain joins TRBV29-1 and TRBJ2-7; maybe TRBD2 (6 bases). The CDR3 runs to 16 residues. The germline V gene encodes CDR1 SQVTM and CDR2 ANQGSEA. V was cut by 5 bases and J by 2 bases, with 22 bases left in between. The CDR3: CSVRDTWEAGPYEQYF. In nucleotides, the CDR3 is TGCAGCGTTCGCGATACCTGGGAGGCCGGGCCCTACGAGCAGTACTTC.

The sample holds one count of this clone. The chain recombines TRBV27 with TRBJ2-7; D might be TRBD2 (5 bases). The CDR3 spans 13 residues. V lost 5 bases and J lost 3, with 11 bases in between. Germline lookup yields CDR1 MNHEY and CDR2 SMNVEV (reference sequence). In nucleotides, the CDR3 is TGTGCCAGCAGTCCGGGGTCTGGCTACGAGCAGTACTTC. Translating it yields CASSPGSGYEQYF.

This chain connects TRBV29-1 to TRBJ1-2; 7 bases match TRBD1. The junction had 11 bases not matched to a gene; V was cut back by 1 base and J by 6 bases. In germline, CDR1 is SQVTM, CDR2 ANQGSEA. This CDR3 has 15 amino acids. CDR3: CSVEVAAGTEDGYTF. The CDR3 DNA reads as TGCAGCGTTGAAGTCGCAGCCGGGACAGAGGATGGCTACACCTTC.

In this sample, this clone turned up a few times. V gene TRBV29-1 combines with J gene TRBJ2-1; D gene ambiguous. This CDR3 has 12 amino acids. CDR1 and CDR2 (germline): SQVTM, ANQGSEA. Trimming removed 5 bases from V and 2 bases from J, with 7 bases in between. CDR3 region: CSVTWAYNEQFF. CDR3 DNA: TGCAGCGTTACATGGGCCTACAATGAGCAGTTCTTC.

The count of this clone is one. This chain links TRBV28 with TRBJ2-5; 9 nucleotides agree with TRBD1. Germline V CDR1 and CDR2: MDHEN, SYDVKM. Trimming at V came to 5 bases and at J to 3 bases, leaving 4 bases not matched to a gene. This CDR3 has 14 amino acids. CDR3 sequence (DNA): TGTGCCAGCAGTCAGCGACAGGGGGAAGAGACCCAGTACTTC. Protein sequence: CASSQRQGEETQYF. Drawing the rest from reference TRBV28 and TRBJ2-5, the complete variable domain is DVKVTQSSRYLVKRTGEKVFLECVQDMDHENMFWYRQDPGLGLRLIYFSYDVKMKEKGDIPEGYSVSREKKERFSLILESASTNQTSMYLCASSQRQGEETQYFGPGTRLLVL.